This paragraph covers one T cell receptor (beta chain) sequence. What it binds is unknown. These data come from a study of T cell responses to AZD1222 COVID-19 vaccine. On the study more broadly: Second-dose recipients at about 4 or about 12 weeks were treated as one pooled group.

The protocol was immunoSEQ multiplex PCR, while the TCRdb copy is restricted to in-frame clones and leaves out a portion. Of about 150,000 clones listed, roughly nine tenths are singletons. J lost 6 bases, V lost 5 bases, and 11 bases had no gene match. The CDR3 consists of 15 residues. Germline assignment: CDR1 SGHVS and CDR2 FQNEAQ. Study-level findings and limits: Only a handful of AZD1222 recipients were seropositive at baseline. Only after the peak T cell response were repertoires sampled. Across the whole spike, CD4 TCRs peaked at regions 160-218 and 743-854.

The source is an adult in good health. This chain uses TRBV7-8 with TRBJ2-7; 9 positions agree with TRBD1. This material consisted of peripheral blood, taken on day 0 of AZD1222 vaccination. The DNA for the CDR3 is TGTGCCAGCAGCCCTCGGGACAGGGTCTTTGCCGAGCAGTACTTC. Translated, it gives CASSPRDRVFAEQYF.